A selection of T cell receptor beta chains follows, all from one sample in a study of T cells in localized non-small cell lung cancer. Data came from immunoSEQ multiplex PCR; TCRdb stores just in-frame clones and leaves some out. The table shows approximately 54,000 clones, with about four fifths occurring only once. The sample was peripheral blood, taken before any cancer treatment. The receptors come from a female donor of 60 years or more with stage II squamous cell lung carcinoma. Both conserved end residues are part of each CDR3. A D gene is named only where the DNA matches it firmly. Size tells how often a clone was seen (once, few, many) or the class of an expanded clone, and some rows leave it out.

v_call	d_call	clone_size	j_call	cdr3_aa	cdr3_nt
TRBV27	TRBD1	.	TRBJ2-5	CASRGGQGARETQYF	TGTGCCAGCAGGGGCGGACAGGGGGCGCGAGAGACCCAGTACTTC
TRBV5-1	.	.	TRBJ2-2	CASSLTMGSTTTGELFF	TGCGCCAGCAGCTTGACCATGGGCAGCACAACCACCGGGGAGCTGTTTTTT
TRBV19	.	.	TRBJ1-2	CASSIDHIGGYTF	TGTGCCAGTAGTATAGATCATATCGGAGGCTACACCTTC
TRBV5-1	TRBD1	.	TRBJ2-2	CASSREGADTGELFF	TGCGCCAGCAGCCGAGAGGGGGCCGACACCGGGGAGCTGTTTTTT
TRBV4-1	.	few	TRBJ1-2	CASSQDRGPGQVGYYYGYTF	TGCGCCAGCAGCCAAGATCGAGGCCCCGGGCAGGTGGGATACTACTATGGCTACACCTTC
TRBV27	.	.	TRBJ1-5	CASSLSTYSNQPQHF	TGTGCCAGCAGTTTATCAACATATAGCAATCAGCCCCAGCATTTT
TRBV4-1	.	.	TRBJ1-5	CASSQWQGQDQPQHF	TGCGCCAGCAGCCAGTGGCAGGGACAAGATCAGCCCCAGCATTTT
TRBV18	TRBD2	.	TRBJ2-5	CASSRLAGGRETQYF	TGTGCCAGCTCGCGACTAGCGGGGGGGCGAGAGACCCAGTACTTC
TRBV2	.	.	TRBJ1-2	CASSDDVGYGYTF	TGTGCCAGCAGTGACGACGTTGGGTATGGCTACACCTTC
TRBV19	.	.	TRBJ2-3	CASSILDTQYF	TGTGCCAGTAGTATCTTGGATACGCAGTATTTT
TRBV19	.	.	TRBJ1-1	CATKGGSDAFF	TGTGCCACCAAAGGTGGTTCGGACGCTTTCTTT
TRBV27	.	once	TRBJ1-5	CASRGGGNSNQPQHF	TGTGCCAGCAGGGGAGGAGGGAATAGCAATCAGCCCCAGCATTTT
TRBV5-1	TRBD1	few	TRBJ1-6	CASSPGQGLRSPLHF	TGCGCCAGCAGCCCCGGACAGGGTCTAAGATCACCCCTCCACTTT
TRBV27	.	.	TRBJ1-1	CASSLRPEGTEAFF	TGTGCCAGCAGTTTAAGACCGGAGGGAACTGAAGCTTTCTTT
TRBV7-9	.	.	TRBJ2-1	CASSLVGGASYNEQFF	TGTGCCAGCAGCTTAGTAGGGGGGGCCTCCTACAATGAGCAGTTCTTC
TRBV9	TRBD2	.	TRBJ2-1	CASSVGSLSGGPRSYNEQFF	TGTGCCAGCAGCGTAGGATCCCTTAGCGGGGGGCCCCGCTCCTACAATGAGCAGTTCTTC
TRBV2	.	.	TRBJ2-6	CASTFAGANVLTF	TGTGCCAGCACATTCGCGGGGGCCAACGTCCTGACTTTC
TRBV11-2	TRBD2	.	TRBJ2-7	CASSLDSGGSYEQYF	TGTGCCAGCAGCTTAGATTCGGGAGGAAGCTACGAGCAGTACTTC
TRBV2	TRBD1	.	TRBJ1-6	CASRPTGAGSPLHF	TGTGCCAGCAGACCGACAGGGGCTGGTTCACCCCTCCACTTT
TRBV7-2	.	.	TRBJ1-2	CASSPTDRLYTF	TGTGCCAGCAGCCCTACTGACAGACTCTACACCTTC
TRBV11-2	.	once	TRBJ1-4	CASNPGQAYEKLFF	TGTGCCAGCAACCCGGGGCAGGCGTATGAAAAACTGTTTTTT
TRBV5-6	TRBD2	few	TRBJ2-7	CASSFRTSGVMLYEQYF	TGTGCCAGCAGCTTCCGGACTAGCGGGGTTATGCTCTACGAGCAGTACTTC
TRBV13	TRBD1	.	TRBJ2-7	CASSRQQGWKQYF	TGTGCCAGCAGCCGGCAACAGGGGTGGAAGCAGTACTTC
TRBV18	.	once	TRBJ1-3	CASSPPWGSGNTIYF	TGTGCCAGCTCACCACCATGGGGATCTGGAAACACCATATATTTT
TRBV5-4	TRBD1	.	TRBJ1-1	CASSQGGQDEAFF	TGTGCCAGCAGCCAGGGGGGGCAGGATGAAGCTTTCTTT
TRBV21-1	.	.	TRBJ1-2	CASSTTRCNYGYTF	TGTGCCAGCAGCACCACACGGTGCAACTATGGCTACACCTTC
TRBV19	TRBD1	.	TRBJ2-7	CASSGGTGSYEQYF	TGTGCCAGTAGTGGGGGGACAGGGTCCTACGAGCAGTACTTC
TRBV2	TRBD1	few	TRBJ1-4	CASSRDSPTATNEKLFF	TGTGCCAGCAGTCGGGACAGCCCAACTGCAACTAATGAAAAACTGTTTTTT
TRBV30	.	.	TRBJ2-3	CAWSVQAGRLDTQYF	TGTGCCTGGAGTGTACAGGCGGGGAGGTTAGATACGCAGTATTTT
TRBV7-3	.	once	TRBJ1-5	CASTTRDSNQPQHF	TGTGCCAGCACCACTCGGGACAGCAATCAGCCCCAGCATTTT
TRBV14	.	once	TRBJ1-6	CASSPGGLGGSPLHF	TGTGCCAGCAGTCCGGGAGGCTTGGGAGGTTCACCCCTCCACTTT
TRBV25-1	.	.	TRBJ1-3	CASSESGRNTIYF	TGTGCCAGCAGTGAATCCGGACGAAACACCATATATTTT
TRBV30	.	.	TRBJ1-6	CAWSAARSNSPLHF	TGTGCCTGGAGCGCCGCGCGGTCGAATTCACCCCTCCACTTT
TRBV7-9	TRBD1	.	TRBJ1-2	CASSFPTGESYGYTF	TGTGCCAGCAGCTTTCCGACAGGGGAGAGCTATGGCTACACCTTC
TRBV29-1	.	once	TRBJ2-2	CSVERGSNTGELFF	TGCAGCGTTGAAAGAGGCTCGAACACCGGGGAGCTGTTTTTT
TRBV5-1	.	once	TRBJ2-2	CASSFVPGTNTGELFF	TGCGCCAGCAGCTTTGTACCGGGAACGAACACCGGGGAGCTGTTTTTT
TRBV7-8	TRBD2	.	TRBJ2-5	CASSLDRGGPPATQYF	TGTGCCAGCAGCTTAGACCGGGGGGGCCCCCCAGCGACCCAGTACTTC
TRBV6-5	.	.	TRBJ2-7	CASKNIGTYEQYF	TGTGCCAGCAAAAACATCGGGACCTACGAGCAGTACTTC
TRBV6-6	.	.	TRBJ1-1	CASIAEVGGEAFF	TGTGCCAGCATTGCAGAGGTAGGAGGAGAAGCTTTCTTT
TRBV4-3	TRBD2	.	TRBJ2-3	CASSQVSGGSTDTQYF	TGCGCCAGCAGCCAAGTCAGCGGGGGCAGCACAGATACGCAGTATTTT
TRBV4-1	TRBD1	many	TRBJ1-2	CASSQDEGDRGMDGYTF	TGCGCCAGCAGCCAAGATGAGGGGGACAGGGGGATGGATGGCTACACCTTC
TRBV7-3	.	.	TRBJ1-1	CASSPKKGDPMNTEAFF	TGTGCCAGCAGCCCGAAGAAAGGGGACCCCATGAACACTGAAGCTTTCTTT
TRBV7-8	TRBD1	few	TRBJ2-5	CASSLQGDGETQYF	TGTGCCAGCAGCCTACAGGGGGATGGGGAGACCCAGTACTTC
TRBV29-1	TRBD1	few	TRBJ1-2	CSVEGQGLNYGYTF	TGCAGCGTTGAAGGACAGGGGCTTAACTATGGCTACACCTTC
TRBV19	TRBD1	few	TRBJ1-6	CASTAGTDNSPLHF	TGTGCCAGTACCGCCGGGACAGATAATTCACCCCTCCACTTT
TRBV10-2	TRBD1	.	TRBJ1-2	CASSGADRANYGYTF	TGCGCCAGCAGTGGGGCGGACAGGGCTAACTATGGCTACACCTTC
TRBV27	TRBD1	.	TRBJ2-7	CASSSPGQGPEQYF	TGTGCCAGCAGTTCACCGGGACAGGGCCCAGAGCAGTACTTC
TRBV30	.	once	TRBJ1-1	CACPGGPGRAEAFF	TGTGCCTGCCCCGGAGGACCGGGCCGGGCTGAAGCTTTCTTT
TRBV9	.	.	TRBJ1-1	CASSVGGESTEAFF	TGTGCCAGCAGCGTAGGAGGAGAATCCACTGAAGCTTTCTTT
TRBV5-1	.	.	TRBJ2-2	CASSFGDSGTGELFF	TGCGCCAGCAGCTTCGGCGATTCAGGGACCGGGGAGCTGTTTTTT
TRBV15	.	.	TRBJ2-5	CATSTRLGETQYF	TGTGCCACCAGCACCCGACTCGGGGAGACCCAGTACTTC